This is a list of T cell receptor beta chains from one sample in a study of blood T cell repertoires in COVID-19. The data were produced by immunoSEQ multiplex PCR, yet TCRdb's version contains in-frame clones alone and is incomplete. Of about 210,000 clones in the sample, approximately 81% are singletons; the top ten hold more than 8.5%. The sample was PBMCs or T cells enriched from blood (not recorded which). The receptors shown here come from a woman aged 45-59 years with acute COVID-19. CDR3s include the opening cysteine and the closing phenylalanine or tryptophan. A D gene is named only where the DNA matches it firmly. Clone size is not always given. Where it is, it says once, few, many or a class for expanded clones.

j_gene: TRBJ1-1; v_gene: TRBV6-5; d_gene: -; abundance: -; CDR3nt: TGTGCCAGTACGCTCAGGGTTGAGACTGAAGCTTTCTTT; CDR3aa: CASTLRVETEAFF
j_gene: TRBJ1-2; v_gene: TRBV6-5; d_gene: TRBD1; abundance: -; CDR3nt: TGTGCCAGCAGTTACTCAGGACAGGGCCTCGGCTACACCTTC; CDR3aa: CASSYSGQGLGYTF
j_gene: TRBJ2-3; v_gene: TRBV18; d_gene: -; abundance: -; CDR3nt: TGTGCCAGCTCACCACAGCCGGCAGATACGCAGTATTTT; CDR3aa: CASSPQPADTQYF
j_gene: TRBJ2-7; v_gene: TRBV3-1/TRBV3-2; d_gene: -; abundance: -; CDR3nt: TGTGCCAGCTCATCAGGACAGATCTACGAGCAGTACTTC; CDR3aa: CASSSGQIYEQYF
j_gene: TRBJ2-7; v_gene: TRBV27; d_gene: TRBD2; abundance: -; CDR3nt: TGTGCCAGCAGCGCTAGCGGCGAATACCGGCAGTACTTC; CDR3aa: CASSASGEYRQYF
j_gene: TRBJ1-3; v_gene: TRBV5-1; d_gene: TRBD1; abundance: once; CDR3nt: TGCGCCAGCAGCTTCTATGCAGGGGGCGAGTCTGGAAACACCATATATTTT; CDR3aa: CASSFYAGGESGNTIYF
j_gene: TRBJ1-4; v_gene: TRBV30; d_gene: -; abundance: few; CDR3nt: TGTGCCTGGAACATCGGGGGGGAAAAACTGTTTTTT; CDR3aa: CAWNIGGEKLFF
j_gene: TRBJ1-5; v_gene: TRBV28; d_gene: -; abundance: -; CDR3nt: TGTGCCAGCAGTTTACCAGGGCGGCCCCAGCATTTT; CDR3aa: CASSLPGRPQHF
j_gene: TRBJ2-7; v_gene: TRBV11-2; d_gene: -; abundance: -; CDR3nt: TGTGCCAGCAGCTTAGATCGTGCCTCCATCGGGTCCTACGAGCAGTACTTC; CDR3aa: CASSLDRASIGSYEQYF
j_gene: TRBJ2-7; v_gene: TRBV5-1; d_gene: -; abundance: -; CDR3nt: TGCGCCAGCAGCGGGTCCCCGTTTCTCAGTCTAAGCAGACGGGACTACGAGCAGTACTTC; CDR3aa: CASSGSPFLSLSRRDYEQYF
j_gene: TRBJ2-7; v_gene: TRBV28; d_gene: -; abundance: -; CDR3nt: TGTGCCAGCAGTCCACAGGGTTTAAGGTTCTACGAGCAGTACTTC; CDR3aa: CASSPQGLRFYEQYF
j_gene: TRBJ2-1; v_gene: TRBV7-6; d_gene: TRBD2; abundance: few; CDR3nt: TGTGCCAGCAGCGGCGCGCGAGCGGGAGGTGAGCAGTTCTTC; CDR3aa: CASSGARAGGEQFF
j_gene: TRBJ2-1; v_gene: TRBV9; d_gene: -; abundance: -; CDR3nt: TGTGCCAGCAGCCCCAGGGCGGATGAGCAGTTCTTC; CDR3aa: CASSPRADEQFF
j_gene: TRBJ2-5; v_gene: TRBV11-2; d_gene: TRBD1; abundance: -; CDR3nt: TGTGCCAGCAGCTTACATCCAGGGGGCGCAGAGACCCAGTACTTC; CDR3aa: CASSLHPGGAETQYF
j_gene: TRBJ2-6; v_gene: TRBV6-5; d_gene: -; abundance: -; CDR3nt: TGTGCCAGCAGTTACTCCAGCTCTGGGGCCAACGTCCTGACTTTC; CDR3aa: CASSYSSSGANVLTF
j_gene: TRBJ2-7; v_gene: TRBV6-1; d_gene: -; abundance: -; CDR3nt: TGTGCCAGCAGTGACAGAACCTACGAGCAGTACTTC; CDR3aa: CASSDRTYEQYF
j_gene: TRBJ2-1; v_gene: TRBV7-3; d_gene: -; abundance: -; CDR3nt: TGTGCCAGCAGCTTAGCGCGACTTAATGAGCAGTTCTTC; CDR3aa: CASSLARLNEQFF
j_gene: TRBJ2-3; v_gene: TRBV5-1; d_gene: -; abundance: -; CDR3nt: TGCGCCAGCAGCTTGGTTCAGGGGAGTAGGGCAGATACGCAGTATTTT; CDR3aa: CASSLVQGSRADTQYF
j_gene: TRBJ2-2; v_gene: TRBV27; d_gene: -; abundance: -; CDR3nt: TGTGCCAGCAGTCCGATACAGAACACCGGGGAGCTGTTTTTT; CDR3aa: CASSPIQNTGELFF
j_gene: TRBJ1-5; v_gene: TRBV15; d_gene: -; abundance: -; CDR3nt: TGTGCCACCAGCAGAGATTTGGGAGGGAATCAGCCCCAGCATTTT; CDR3aa: CATSRDLGGNQPQHF
j_gene: TRBJ2-1; v_gene: TRBV3-1/TRBV3-2; d_gene: -; abundance: -; CDR3nt: TGTGCCAGCAGCCCGCGGGGTACCTACAATGAGCAGTTCTTC; CDR3aa: CASSPRGTYNEQFF
j_gene: TRBJ2-1; v_gene: TRBV24-1; d_gene: -; abundance: many; CDR3nt: TGTGCCACCAGTGGAGAATACAATGAGCAGTTCTTC; CDR3aa: CATSGEYNEQFF
j_gene: TRBJ1-6; v_gene: TRBV6-5; d_gene: -; abundance: -; CDR3nt: TGTGCCAGCAAACGGGAGAGCTCCTATAATTCACCCCTCCACTTT; CDR3aa: CASKRESSYNSPLHF
j_gene: TRBJ1-5; v_gene: TRBV5-5; d_gene: -; abundance: -; CDR3nt: TGTGCCAGCAGCTTCCGGGACACCTTCAATCAGCCCCAGCATTTT; CDR3aa: CASSFRDTFNQPQHF
j_gene: TRBJ2-7; v_gene: TRBV6-5; d_gene: -; abundance: -; CDR3nt: TGTGCCAGCAGCACGAGAGGGTTCAAGGACGAGCAGTACTTC; CDR3aa: CASSTRGFKDEQYF
j_gene: TRBJ2-1; v_gene: TRBV24-1; d_gene: TRBD2; abundance: -; CDR3nt: TGTGCCACCAGTGATTACGGACTAGCGGGAGACTACAATGAGCAGTTCTTC; CDR3aa: CATSDYGLAGDYNEQFF
j_gene: TRBJ2-1; v_gene: TRBV29-1; d_gene: -; abundance: -; CDR3nt: TGCAGCGGCCTTGGACTAAGGACTCCGTCGTTGGGTGAGCAGTTCTTC; CDR3aa: CSGLGLRTPSLGEQFF
j_gene: TRBJ2-7; v_gene: TRBV7-2; d_gene: TRBD1; abundance: -; CDR3nt: TGTGCCAGCAGCTCAGGGACAGGCACGTACGAGCAGTACTTC; CDR3aa: CASSSGTGTYEQYF
j_gene: TRBJ2-3; v_gene: TRBV7-3; d_gene: -; abundance: -; CDR3nt: TGTGCCAGCAGCCCCTATGGAGGCGGAGTGACAGATACGCAGTATTTT; CDR3aa: CASSPYGGGVTDTQYF
j_gene: TRBJ2-7; v_gene: TRBV27; d_gene: TRBD2; abundance: -; CDR3nt: TGTGCCAGCAGTTTACAGGGAGGGCACGAGCAGTACTTC; CDR3aa: CASSLQGGHEQYF
j_gene: TRBJ2-5; v_gene: TRBV7-2; d_gene: TRBD2; abundance: -; CDR3nt: TGTGCCAGCAGCTTAGTGGGGGGGTTCCAAGAGACCCAGTACTTC; CDR3aa: CASSLVGGFQETQYF
j_gene: TRBJ1-4; v_gene: TRBV5-6; d_gene: -; abundance: -; CDR3nt: TGTGCCAGCAGCGTCTGGGGGCTATATACAACTAATGAAAAACTGTTTTTT; CDR3aa: CASSVWGLYTTNEKLFF
j_gene: TRBJ1-2; v_gene: TRBV27; d_gene: -; abundance: -; CDR3nt: TGTGCCAGCAGGGTGGGCAGCAGACCGAACTATGGCTACACCTTC; CDR3aa: CASRVGSRPNYGYTF
j_gene: TRBJ2-2; v_gene: TRBV7-2; d_gene: TRBD2; abundance: -; CDR3nt: TGTGCCACTCGGGCACTAGCGGCCACCGGGGAGCTGTTTTTT; CDR3aa: CATRALAATGELFF